This TCR beta chain was retrieved from a study of identifying expanded T cells in peripheral blood. The study, taken as a whole, reports: Technical replicates showed around 1.2 changed clones; about 2 weeks around 15; four weeks 19. Two-week clone count variance significantly increased as total template count grew.

CDR1 and CDR2 (germline): LNHNV, YYDKDF (reference sequence). The CDR3 runs 13 residues. V shed 0 bases and J shed 14 bases, with 14 bases lying between them. TCRdb's copy holds only in-frame clones and misses some; the assay was immunoSEQ multiplex PCR. This table holds around 47,000 clones, approximately 82% found once. No infections or other immune events were documented during collection. Points on this clone: Its antigen is unidentified.

The sequence was collected from a person aged 18-69 years in good health. V and J are TRBV15 and TRBJ2-1, with a weak D call TRBD1 (6 bases). The sample consisted of blood. The CDR3 spells CATSRDLEGVEFF. In DNA, the CDR3 is TGTGCCACCAGCAGAGATCTTGAGGGGGTGGAGTTCTTC.